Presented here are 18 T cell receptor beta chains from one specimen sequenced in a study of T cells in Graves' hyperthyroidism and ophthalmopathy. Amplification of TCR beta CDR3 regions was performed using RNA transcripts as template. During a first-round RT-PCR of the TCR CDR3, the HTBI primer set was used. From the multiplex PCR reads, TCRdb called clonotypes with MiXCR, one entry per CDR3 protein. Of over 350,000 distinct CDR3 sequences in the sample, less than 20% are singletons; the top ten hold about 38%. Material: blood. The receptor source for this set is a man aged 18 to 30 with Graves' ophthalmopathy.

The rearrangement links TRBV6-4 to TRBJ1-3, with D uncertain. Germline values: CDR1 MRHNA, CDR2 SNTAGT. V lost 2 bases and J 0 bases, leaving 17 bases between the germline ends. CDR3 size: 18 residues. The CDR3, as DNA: TGTGCCAGCAGTGACCATACACCCGGACGGGACTCTGGAAACACCATATATTTT. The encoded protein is CASSDHTPGRDSGNTIYF.

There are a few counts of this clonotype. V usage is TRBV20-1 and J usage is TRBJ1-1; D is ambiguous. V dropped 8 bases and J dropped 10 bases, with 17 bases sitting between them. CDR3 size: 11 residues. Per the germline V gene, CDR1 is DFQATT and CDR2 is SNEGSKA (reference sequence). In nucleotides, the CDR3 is TGCAGTTCGTGGGAGGAGGGTGGAGCTTTCTTT. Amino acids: CSSWEEGGAFF.

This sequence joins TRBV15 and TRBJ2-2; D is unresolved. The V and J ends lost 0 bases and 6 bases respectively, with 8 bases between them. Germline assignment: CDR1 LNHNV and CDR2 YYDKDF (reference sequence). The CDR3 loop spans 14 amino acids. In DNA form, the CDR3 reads TGTGCCACCAGCAGAGATGGCGAAGCCGGGGAGCTGTTTTTT. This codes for CATSRDGEAGELFF.

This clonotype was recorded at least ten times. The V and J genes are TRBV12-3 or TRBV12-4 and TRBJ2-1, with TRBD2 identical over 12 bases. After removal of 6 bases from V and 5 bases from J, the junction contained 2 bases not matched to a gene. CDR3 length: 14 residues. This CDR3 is CASRTSGGHNEQFF. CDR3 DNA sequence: TGTGCCAGCAGGACTAGCGGGGGCCACAATGAGCAGTTCTTC.

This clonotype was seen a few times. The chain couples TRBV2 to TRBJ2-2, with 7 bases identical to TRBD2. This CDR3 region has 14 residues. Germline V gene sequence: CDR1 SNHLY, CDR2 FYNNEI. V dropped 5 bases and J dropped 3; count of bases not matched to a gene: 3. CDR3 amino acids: CASSFRGDTGELFF. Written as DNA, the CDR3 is TGTGCCAGCAGTTTTCGGGGGGACACCGGGGAGCTGTTTTTT.

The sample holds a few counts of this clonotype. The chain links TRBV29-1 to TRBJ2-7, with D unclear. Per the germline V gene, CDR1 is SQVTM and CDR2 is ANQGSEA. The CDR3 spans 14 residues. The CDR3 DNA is TGCAGTGCGGCGGTGGGATTCTCAGAAAGCGAGCAGTACTTC. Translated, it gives CSAAVGFSESEQYF.

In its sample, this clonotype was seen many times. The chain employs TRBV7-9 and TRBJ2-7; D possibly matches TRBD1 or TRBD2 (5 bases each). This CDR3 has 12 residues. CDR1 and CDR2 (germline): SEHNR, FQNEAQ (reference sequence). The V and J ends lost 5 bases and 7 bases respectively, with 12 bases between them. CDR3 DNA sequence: TGTGCCAGCAGCCCCGGGACGGCGGAGCAGTACTTC. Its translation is CASSPGTAEQYF.

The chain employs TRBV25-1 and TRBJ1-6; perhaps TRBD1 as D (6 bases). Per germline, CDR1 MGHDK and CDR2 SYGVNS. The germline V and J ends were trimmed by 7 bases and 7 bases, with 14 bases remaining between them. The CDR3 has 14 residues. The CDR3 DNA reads TGTGCCAGCACCCAGGACAGTGTAAATTCACCCCTCCACTTT. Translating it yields CASTQDSVNSPLHF.

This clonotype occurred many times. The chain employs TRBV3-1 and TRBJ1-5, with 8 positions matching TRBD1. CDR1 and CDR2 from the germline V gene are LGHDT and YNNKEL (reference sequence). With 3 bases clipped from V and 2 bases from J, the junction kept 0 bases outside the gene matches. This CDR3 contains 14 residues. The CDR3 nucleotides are TGTGCCAGCAGCCAGGACAGGGGCAATCAGCCCCAGCATTTT. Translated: CASSQDRGNQPQHF.

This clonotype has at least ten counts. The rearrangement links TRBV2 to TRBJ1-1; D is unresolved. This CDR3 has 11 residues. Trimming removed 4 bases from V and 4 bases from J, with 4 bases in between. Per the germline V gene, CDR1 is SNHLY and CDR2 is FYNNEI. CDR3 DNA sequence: TGTGCCAGCAGTGTGGGCACTGAAGCTTTCTTT. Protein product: CASSVGTEAFF.

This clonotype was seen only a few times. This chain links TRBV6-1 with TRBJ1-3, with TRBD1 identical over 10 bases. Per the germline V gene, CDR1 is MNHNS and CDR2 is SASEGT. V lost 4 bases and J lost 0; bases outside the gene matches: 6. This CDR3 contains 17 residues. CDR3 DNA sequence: TGTGCCAGCAGTGGGGACAGGGGACCCAGCTCTGGAAACACCATATATTTT. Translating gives CASSGDRGPSSGNTIYF.

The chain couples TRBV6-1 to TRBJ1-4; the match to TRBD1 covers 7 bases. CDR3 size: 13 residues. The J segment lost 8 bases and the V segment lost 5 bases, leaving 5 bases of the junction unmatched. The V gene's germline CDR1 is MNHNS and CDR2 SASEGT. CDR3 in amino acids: CASSYRGQEKLFF. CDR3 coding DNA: TGTGCCAGCAGTTATAGGGGGCAAGAAAAACTGTTTTTT.

CDR3 amino acids: CASSSAGTGGNEQFF. CDR3 bases: TGTGCCAGCAGCTCAGCCGGGACAGGGGGGAATGAGCAGTTCTTC. J is TRBJ2-1 and V is TRBV7-3; 11 nucleotides agree with TRBD1. The V and J ends lost 4 bases and 7 bases, in that order; junction bases with no gene match: 6. Germline assignment: CDR1 SGHTA and CDR2 FQGTGA. This CDR3 comprises 15 residues.

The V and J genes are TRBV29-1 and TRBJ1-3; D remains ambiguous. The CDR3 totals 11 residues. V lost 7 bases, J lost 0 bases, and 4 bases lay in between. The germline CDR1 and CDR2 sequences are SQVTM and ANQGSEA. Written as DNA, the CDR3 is TGCAGCGCTAGCTCTGGAAACACCATATATTTT. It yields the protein CSASSGNTIYF.

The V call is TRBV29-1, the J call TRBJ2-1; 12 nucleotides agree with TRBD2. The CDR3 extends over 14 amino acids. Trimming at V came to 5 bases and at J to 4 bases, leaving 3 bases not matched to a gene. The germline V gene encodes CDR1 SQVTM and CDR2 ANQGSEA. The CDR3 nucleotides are TGCAGCGTTTTTGGGACTAGCGGGTACAATGAGCAGTTCTTC. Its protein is CSVFGTSGYNEQFF.

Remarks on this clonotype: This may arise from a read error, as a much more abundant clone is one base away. The CDR3: CSTHRDGGVGQRETQYF. CDR3 nucleotide sequence: TGCAGTACCCACCGGGACGGAGGGGTCGGGCAACGGGAGACCCAGTACTTC. J is TRBJ2-5 and V is TRBV20-1, with a tentative D call TRBD2 (6 bases). Trimming cost V 8 bases and J 5 bases, with 30 bases left between them. There are 17 residues in the CDR3. CDR1 is DFQATT and CDR2 is SNEGSKA in the germline V gene (reference sequence).

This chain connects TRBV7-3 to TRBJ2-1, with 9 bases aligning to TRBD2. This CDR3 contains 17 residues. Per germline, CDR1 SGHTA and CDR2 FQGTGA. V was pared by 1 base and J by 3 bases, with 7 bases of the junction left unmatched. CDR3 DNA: TGTGCCAGCAGCTTAAGTCTCGCTAGCGGGGACTACAATGAGCAGTTCTTC. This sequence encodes CASSLSLASGDYNEQFF.

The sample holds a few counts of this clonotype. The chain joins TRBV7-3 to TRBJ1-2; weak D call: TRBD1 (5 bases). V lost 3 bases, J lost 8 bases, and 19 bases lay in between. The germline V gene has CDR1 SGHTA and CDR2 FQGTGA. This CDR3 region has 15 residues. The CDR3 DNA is TGTGCCAGCAGCTTGGGGAGTGGGGGTTTTAACGGCTACACCTTC. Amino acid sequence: CASSLGSGGFNGYTF.